The 28 T cell receptor beta chains given below trace back to one sample, sequenced in a study of T cells after yellow fever vaccination. Each CDR3 protein is one row after TCRdb ran MiXCR on the 5' RACE reads. Of some 400,000 distinct CDR3 sequences listed, around 6.4% were seen once; the top ten hold roughly 15%. The source material was PBMCs, sampled 5 days after the yellow fever booster vaccination. The source is a man aged 25-45 years who received the YFV17D yellow fever vaccine.

This clonotype turned up a few times. This chain links TRBV5-5 with TRBJ2-5; weak D call: TRBD2 (7 bases). The ends were cut back, 2 bases at V and 1 base at J, with 15 bases in the middle. Germline CDR1 is SGHKS and CDR2 is YYEKEE (reference sequence). The length of the CDR3 is 16 residues. CDR3 coding DNA: TGTGCCAGCAGCTTCCGGGGGGCGCGGACCCAAGAGACCCAGTACTTC. Its protein product is CASSFRGARTQETQYF.

This clonotype was detected ten times or more. The chain couples TRBV20-1 to TRBJ2-7; D gene uncertain. Germline V gene data show CDR1 as DFQATT and CDR2 as SNEGSKA (reference sequence). Trimming cost V 3 bases and J 3 bases, with 6 bases left between them. This CDR3 contains 11 residues. CDR3 bases: TGCAGTGCTAGTGACAACTACGAGCAGTACTTC. Its protein is CSASDNYEQYF.

This clonotype showed up many times. Written as DNA, the CDR3 is TGTGCCAGCAGTTACTCGACCAGGGGCGGGGAGCTGTTTTTT. Translating it yields CASSYSTRGGELFF. V is TRBV6-2 or TRBV6-3 and J is TRBJ2-2; a possible D gene is TRBD1 (6 bases). V shed 0 bases and J shed 7 bases, with 9 bases lying between them. Germline assignment: CDR1 MNHEY and CDR2 SVGEGT. This CDR3 region has 14 residues.

V usage is TRBV5-1 and J usage is TRBJ2-3; TRBD2 agrees at 12 bases. The germline V gene encodes CDR1 SGHRS and CDR2 YFSETQ. V shed 3 bases, J shed 0 bases, and the junction held 2 bases outside the gene matches. The CDR3 totals 16 residues. This chain's CDR3 is CASSWTSGISTDTQYF. The CDR3 DNA sequence: TGCGCCAGCAGCTGGACTAGCGGGATCAGCACAGATACGCAGTATTTT.

This clonotype was recorded at least ten times. The chain recombines TRBV4-2 with TRBJ2-3; TRBD2 matches 10 bases. Per the germline V gene, CDR1 is LGHNA and CDR2 is YNFKEQ. The CDR3 length is 18 residues. The V and J ends lost 0 bases and 4 bases, in that order; junction bases with no gene match: 10. The CDR3 protein is CASSQEISGRSFSDTQYF. CDR3 DNA sequence: TGTGCCAGCAGCCAAGAAATTAGCGGGAGGTCTTTTTCAGATACGCAGTATTTT.

This chain links TRBV4-3 with TRBJ2-1; D is undetermined. CDR1 and CDR2 (germline): LGHNA, YSLEER. V was clipped by 0 bases and J by 0 bases, with 9 bases between them. CDR3 length: 16 residues. The CDR3 DNA follows: TGCGCCAGCAGCCAAGAAAATCGGTTCTCCTACAATGAGCAGTTCTTC. Translating it yields CASSQENRFSYNEQFF.

The chain is built from TRBV6-2 or TRBV6-3 and TRBJ2-2; maybe TRBD2 (5 bases). Trimming stripped 8 bases from V and 1 base from J, with 14 bases between. Looked up from germline, CDR1 is MNHEY and CDR2 is SVGEGT. The CDR3 is 15 residues long. CDR3 region: CASWPRTLNTGELFF. In DNA, the CDR3 is TGTGCCAGCTGGCCCCGGACTTTGAACACCGGGGAGCTGTTTTTT.

This clonotype was seen a few times. The rearrangement links TRBV20-1 to TRBJ2-2; possible D gene TRBD1, 6 bases. Trimming stripped 2 bases from V and 5 bases from J, with 9 bases between. Germline V gene sequence: CDR1 DFQATT, CDR2 SNEGSKA (reference sequence). This CDR3 has 13 amino acids. In DNA, the CDR3 is TGCAGTGCTAGACAGGGGATTACCGGGGAGCTGTTTTTT. It is translated as CSARQGITGELFF.

This clonotype was recorded a few times. This sequence joins TRBV5-1 and TRBJ2-1; D unclear. Trimming took 5 bases from V and 1 from J, leaving 16 bases between them. CDR1 is SGHRS and CDR2 is YFSETQ in the germline V gene. This CDR3 is built from 16 residues. In DNA, the CDR3 is TGCGCCAGCAGTCCCGGACCCCGAGGTTCCTACAATGAGCAGTTCTTC. It specifies CASSPGPRGSYNEQFF.

V and J are TRBV6-1 and TRBJ1-2; unclear D gene. The CDR3 spans 13 residues. Germline values: CDR1 MNHNS, CDR2 SASEGT. V was cut by 10 bases and J by 7 bases, with 19 bases left in between. DNA for the CDR3: TGTGCCACCCTTGAAACGATTTCGGGTGGCTACACCTTC. This codes for CATLETISGGYTF.

The chain carries TRBV20-1 and TRBJ2-6; no clear D gene. Germline assignment: CDR1 DFQATT and CDR2 SNEGSKA (reference sequence). This CDR3 is 14 amino acids long. The V end lost 3 bases, the J end lost 1 base, and 7 bases lay between the germline ends. This CDR3 is CSARAWSGANVLTF. The CDR3 nucleotides are TGCAGTGCTAGGGCGTGGTCTGGGGCCAACGTCCTGACTTTC.

This clonotype was recorded at least ten times. V gene TRBV7-9 combines with J gene TRBJ1-6; no firm D call. V was pared by 4 bases and J by 12 bases, with 16 bases between. The CDR3 contains 14 residues. Germline V lookup: CDR1 SEHNR, CDR2 FQNEAQ (reference sequence). CDR3 DNA sequence: TGTGCCAGCAGCTCATATACCAACCGGAAACCCCTCCACTTT. Its translation: CASSSYTNRKPLHF.

This clonotype was observed a handful of times. The gene calls are TRBV5-1 and TRBJ2-3; 8 bases line up with TRBD1. CDR1 and CDR2 (germline): SGHRS, YFSETQ. This CDR3 has 16 amino acids. After removal of 4 bases from V and 0 bases from J, the junction contained 7 bases not matched to a gene. CDR3 nucleotides: TGCGCCAGCAGCGTGGGACAGGCCCTTAGCACAGATACGCAGTATTTT. Translated: CASSVGQALSTDTQYF. Full variable domain (outside the CDR3, taken from reference TRBV5-1 and TRBJ2-3): KAGVTQTPRYLIKTRGQQVTLSCSPISGHRSVSWYQQTPGQGLQFLFEYFSETQRNKGNFPGRFSGRQFSNSRSEMNVSTLELGDSALYLCASSVGQALSTDTQYFGPGTRLTVL.

A few counts support this clonotype. CDR3 in amino acids: CASSWTGTLFYGYTF. The CDR3 region has the DNA TGTGCCAGCAGCTGGACCGGGACACTTTTCTATGGCTACACCTTC. The chain joins TRBV7-2 to TRBJ1-2; TRBD1 is a possible D gene (6 bases). Germline CDR1 is SGHTA and CDR2 is FQGNSA. Trimming took 4 bases from V and 4 from J, leaving 16 bases between them. This CDR3 is built from 15 residues.

This clonotype has ten or more counts. V is TRBV20-1 and J is TRBJ2-7, with 8 bases identical to TRBD1. V was clipped by 3 bases and J by 2 bases; unmatched bases: 9. The length of the CDR3 is 15 residues. Germline CDR1 DFQATT, CDR2 SNEGSKA (reference sequence). The CDR3 sequence: CSASRPTGGPYEQYF. CDR3 nucleotide sequence: TGCAGTGCTAGCCGACCTACAGGGGGTCCCTACGAGCAGTACTTC.

This clonotype was observed many times. The rearrangement joins TRBV5-1 to TRBJ2-2; D is perhaps TRBD1 (6 bases). The germline V gene encodes CDR1 SGHRS and CDR2 YFSETQ. The length of the CDR3 is 13 residues. Trimming stripped 6 bases from V and 4 bases from J, with 10 bases between. This CDR3 reads CASNTGFTGELFF. The DNA for the CDR3 is TGCGCCAGCAATACAGGGTTCACCGGGGAGCTGTTTTTT.

This chain uses TRBV7-9 with TRBJ2-1; D is uncertain. The ends were cut back, 5 bases at V and 0 bases at J, with 17 bases in the middle. CDR1 and CDR2 (germline): SEHNR, FQNEAQ (reference sequence). The CDR3 runs 17 residues. DNA of the CDR3: TGTGCCAGCAGCCCCGAGCAGTCCATCTACTCCTACAATGAGCAGTTCTTC. Translating it yields CASSPEQSIYSYNEQFF.

In this sample, this clonotype turned up a few times. This chain uses TRBV18 with TRBJ1-5, with a tentative D call TRBD1 (6 bases). The CDR3 has 13 amino acids. Germline lookup yields CDR1 KGHSH and CDR2 LQKENI. V was clipped by 5 bases and J by 6 bases, with 11 bases between them. In nucleotides, the CDR3 is TGTGCCAGCTCATGGGAGGGGGTTCAGCCCCAGCATTTT. This gives the protein CASSWEGVQPQHF.

This clonotype has only a few counts. The chain recombines TRBV7-6 with TRBJ2-5; D possibly corresponds to TRBD2 (6 bases). The CDR3 covers 16 residues. Looked up from germline, CDR1 is SGHVS and CDR2 is FNYEAQ. Trimming cost V 3 bases and J 0 bases, with 14 bases left between them. The CDR3 DNA reads TGTGCCAGCAGCTTCGGAGGGAGGCCGTACCAAGAGACCCAGTACTTC. Translated: CASSFGGRPYQETQYF.

The J gene is TRBJ1-5, the V gene TRBV2; TRBD1 matches 7 bases. CDR1 SNHLY and CDR2 FYNNEI come from the germline V gene. CDR3 size: 14 residues. The V and J ends lost 6 bases and 6 bases, in that order; junction bases with no gene match: 8. CDR3 in amino acids: CASRFEGAVQPQHF. In nucleotides, the CDR3 is TGTGCCAGCAGGTTCGAGGGGGCGGTTCAGCCCCAGCATTTT.

The rearrangement joins TRBV25-1 to TRBJ2-7; TRBD1 matches at 9 bases. This CDR3 region has 16 residues. The junction had 8 bases not matched to a gene; V was cut back by 2 bases and J by 3 bases. Germline-derived CDR1 and CDR2 are MGHDK and SYGVNS. The CDR3 DNA reads TGTGCCAGCAGTGAACGGGACAGGGCAAGACTCTACGAGCAGTACTTC. Amino acids: CASSERDRARLYEQYF.

This clonotype was seen only a few times. V usage is TRBV20-1 and J usage is TRBJ2-7; 7 nucleotides match TRBD2. This CDR3 spans 15 amino acids. V lost 1 base to trimming and J lost 0 bases; unmatched junction nucleotides: 6. Germline V gene data show CDR1 as DFQATT and CDR2 as SNEGSKA (reference sequence). CDR3 region: CSARGGSGHSYEQYF. The CDR3 DNA reads TGCAGTGCTAGAGGAGGTAGCGGGCACTCCTACGAGCAGTACTTC.

This clonotype was seen at least ten times. The V call is TRBV29-1, the J call TRBJ2-2; 7 bases agree with TRBD2. CDR3 length equals 14 residues. Germline lookup yields CDR1 SQVTM and CDR2 ANQGSEA. The V gene end was trimmed by 4 bases and the J gene end by 5 bases; junction bases not matched to a gene: 7. The CDR3 coding sequence is TGCAGCGTTGTAACGGGAGGTAGGACCGGGGAGCTGTTTTTT. Amino acids: CSVVTGGRTGELFF.

As regards this clonotype: A junction end diverges from the germline sequence, so it may reflect a read error. The chain employs TRBV30 and TRBJ2-1; D gene unclear. This CDR3 has 13 residues. Germline-derived CDR1 and CDR2 are GTSNPN and SVGIG (reference sequence). CDR3: CAWSTHTATFRTF. DNA of the CDR3: TGTGCCTGGTCAACTCATACAGCGACCTTTAGGACCTTC.

This clonotype came up many times. V is TRBV12-3 or TRBV12-4 and J is TRBJ2-3, with D hard to call. The germline V and J ends were trimmed by 2 bases and 0 bases, with 9 bases remaining between them. This CDR3 is 15 amino acids long. Written as DNA, the CDR3 is TGTGCCAGCAGTTTATTCCTCTCTAGCACAGATACGCAGTATTTT. As protein: CASSLFLSSTDTQYF.

In this sample, this clonotype turned up many times. J is TRBJ2-1 and V is TRBV20-1, with D possibly being TRBD2 (5 bases). V lost 7 bases, J lost 8 bases, and 6 bases lay in between. The CDR3 spans 9 residues. CDR1 is DFQATT, CDR2 SNEGSKA, per germline (reference sequence). CDR3 DNA sequence: TGCAGTGAAGCGGATGAGCAGTTCTTC. The encoded protein is CSEADEQFF.

This clonotype appeared many times. The J gene is TRBJ1-2, the V gene TRBV7-9, with a weak D call TRBD1 (6 bases). This CDR3 has 14 amino acids. V gave up 7 bases and J gave up 4 bases, with 16 bases separating them. CDR1 SEHNR and CDR2 FQNEAQ come from the germline V gene (reference sequence). CDR3 bases: TGTGCCAGCACCACAGGGTACGGGGCCTATGGCTACACCTTC. The encoded protein is CASTTGYGAYGYTF.

As for this clonotype: A much larger clone sits a single nucleotide away, making a read error possible. The chain combines TRBV20-1 with TRBJ2-1; no definite D call. Germline CDR1 DFQATT, CDR2 SNEGSKA (reference sequence). The CDR3 contains 15 residues. V was shortened by 8 bases and J by 8 bases, with 25 bases between the two germline ends. The CDR3 DNA is TGCAGTCCAGATAGTCCAGTTTACGCCTGGGATGAGCAGTTCTTC. Amino acid sequence: CSPDSPVYAWDEQFF.